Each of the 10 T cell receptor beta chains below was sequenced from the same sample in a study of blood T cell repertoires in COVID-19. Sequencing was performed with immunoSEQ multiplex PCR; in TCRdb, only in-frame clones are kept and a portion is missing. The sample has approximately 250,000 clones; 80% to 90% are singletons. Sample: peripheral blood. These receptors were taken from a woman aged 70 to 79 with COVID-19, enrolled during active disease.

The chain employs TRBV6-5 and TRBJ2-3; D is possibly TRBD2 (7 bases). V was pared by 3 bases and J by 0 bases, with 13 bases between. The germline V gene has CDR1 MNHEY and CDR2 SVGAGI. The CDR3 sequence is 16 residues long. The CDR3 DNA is TGTGCCAGCAGTTATAGGGGGGGGCGTAGCACAGATACGCAGTATTTT. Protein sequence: CASSYRGGRSTDTQYF.

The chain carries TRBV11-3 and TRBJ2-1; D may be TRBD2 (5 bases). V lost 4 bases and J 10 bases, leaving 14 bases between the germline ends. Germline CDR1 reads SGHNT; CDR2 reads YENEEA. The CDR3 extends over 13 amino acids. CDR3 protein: CASSSLASGEQFF. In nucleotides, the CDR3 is TGTGCCAGCAGCTCGTTAGCGTCGGGAGAGCAGTTCTTC.

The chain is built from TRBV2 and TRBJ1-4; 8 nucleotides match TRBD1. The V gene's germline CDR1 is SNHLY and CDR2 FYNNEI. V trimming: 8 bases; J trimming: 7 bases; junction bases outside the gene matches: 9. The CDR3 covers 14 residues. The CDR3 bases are TGTGCCAGCCTCAAGACAGGGGAGACTGAAAAACTGTTTTTT. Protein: CASLKTGETEKLFF.

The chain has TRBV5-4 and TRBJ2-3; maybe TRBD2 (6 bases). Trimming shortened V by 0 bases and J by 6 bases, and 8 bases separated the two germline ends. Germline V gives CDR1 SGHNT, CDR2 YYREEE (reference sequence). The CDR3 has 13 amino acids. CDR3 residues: CASSLVLADTQYF. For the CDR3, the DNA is TGTGCCAGCAGCTTGGTCCTAGCGGATACGCAGTATTTT.

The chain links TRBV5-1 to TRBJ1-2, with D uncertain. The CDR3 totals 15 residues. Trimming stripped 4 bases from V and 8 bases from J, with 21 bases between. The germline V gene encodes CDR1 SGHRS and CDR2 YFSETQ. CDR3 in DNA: TGCGCCAGCAGCCCCATGACCGGCGGCGGAGGAGGCTACACCTTC. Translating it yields CASSPMTGGGGGYTF. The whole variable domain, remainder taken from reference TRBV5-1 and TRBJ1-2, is KAGVTQTPRYLIKTRGQQVTLSCSPISGHRSVSWYQQTPGQGLQFLFEYFSETQRNKGNFPGRFSGRQFSNSRSEMNVSTLELGDSALYLCASSPMTGGGGGYTFGSGTRLTVV.

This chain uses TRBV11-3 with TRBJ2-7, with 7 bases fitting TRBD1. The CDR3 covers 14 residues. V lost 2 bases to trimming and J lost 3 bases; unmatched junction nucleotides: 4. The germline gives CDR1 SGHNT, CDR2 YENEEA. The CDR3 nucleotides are TGTGCCAGCAGCTTAAGACAGGGTTTCTACGAGCAGTACTTC. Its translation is CASSLRQGFYEQYF.

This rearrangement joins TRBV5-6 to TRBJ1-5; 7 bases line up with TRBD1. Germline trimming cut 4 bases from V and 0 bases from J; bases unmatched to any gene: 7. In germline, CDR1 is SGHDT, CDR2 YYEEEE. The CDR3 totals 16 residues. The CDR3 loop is CASSRGGAYSNQPQHF. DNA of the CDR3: TGTGCCAGCAGCCGAGGGGGCGCCTATAGCAATCAGCCCCAGCATTTT.

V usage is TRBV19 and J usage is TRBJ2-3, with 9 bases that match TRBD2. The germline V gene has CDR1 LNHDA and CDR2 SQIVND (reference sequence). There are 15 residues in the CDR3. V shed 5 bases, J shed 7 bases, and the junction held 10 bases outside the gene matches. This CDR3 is CASSSIAGEPNTQYF. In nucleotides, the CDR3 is TGTGCCAGTAGTTCCATAGCGGGAGAACCGAATACGCAGTATTTT.

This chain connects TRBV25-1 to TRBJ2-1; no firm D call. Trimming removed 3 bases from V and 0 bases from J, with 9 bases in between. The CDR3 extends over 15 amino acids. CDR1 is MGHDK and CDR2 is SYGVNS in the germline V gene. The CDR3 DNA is TGTGCCAGCAGTGACATCCAGGACTCCTACAATGAGCAGTTCTTC. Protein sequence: CASSDIQDSYNEQFF.

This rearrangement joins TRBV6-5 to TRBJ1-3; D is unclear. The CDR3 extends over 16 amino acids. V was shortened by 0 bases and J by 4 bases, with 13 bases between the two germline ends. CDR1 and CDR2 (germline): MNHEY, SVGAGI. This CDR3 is CASSYSFWAAGNTIYF. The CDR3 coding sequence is TGTGCCAGCAGTTACTCCTTTTGGGCAGCCGGAAACACCATATATTTT.